The clone carrying this T cell receptor beta chain was seen only a few times. Germline CDR1 MNHEY, CDR2 SVGAGI. The CDR3 runs to 15 residues. The V gene end was trimmed by 4 bases and the J gene end by 3 bases; junction bases not matched to a gene: 7. Sequencing was performed with immunoSEQ multiplex PCR; in TCRdb, only in-frame clones are kept and a portion is missing. The sample yields some 700,000 clones, around nine tenths seen once. This record comes from a study of shared T cell receptors in the human thymus. The same specimen was also included in a second study, on human thymus T cells. That work states: Thymus pieces cut out during corrective heart surgery were the tissue that was used. An apparent bias in V and J gene usage was seen in thymic and blood repertoires.

What was sequenced was thymocytes. This receptor was obtained from a boy in the first two years of life with a congenital heart defect. The chain has TRBV6-5 and TRBJ2-3; TRBD1 agrees at 7 bases. The CDR3 DNA reads TGTGCCAGCAGTTCCCAGACAGGGATGACAGATACGCAGTATTTT. Translated: CASSSQTGMTDTQYF.